The clone carrying this TCR beta chain has just one count. Its antigen is still unknown. Treatment here: 19 received Ad26.COV2.S at low or high dose, single or two shots; 5 received placebo; per-sample allocation not given. The samples were gathered on day 63 after the first injection of vaccine or placebo. This sample stems from a study of Ad26.COV2.S vaccination and SARS-CoV-2 variants. Findings of the study overall: People who got the vaccine had more spike-specific TCR breadth than people who got placebo.

The method was immunoSEQ multiplex PCR; TCRdb's version includes in-frame clones alone and lacks a portion of them. The sample lists around 240,000 clones, approximately 87% occurring once. Germline V gene sequence: CDR1 MDHEN, CDR2 SYDVKM. V shed 8 bases, J shed 5 bases, and the junction held 8 bases outside the gene matches. The CDR3 covers 14 residues. This chain connects TRBV28 to TRBJ1-1; 10 bases line up with TRBD1. The sequence was collected from a person aged 18 to 65 who received the Ad26.COV2.S COVID-19 vaccine or a placebo. The sample consisted of peripheral blood, taken in a trial of Ad26.COV2.S vaccine versus placebo. CDR3 protein: CASRERTGGTEAFF. CDR3 nucleotide sequence: TGTGCCAGCCGCGAGAGGACAGGGGGGACTGAAGCTTTCTTT.